Shown below are 22 T cell receptor beta chains from a single sample sequenced in a study of blood T cell repertoires in COVID-19. Clones were read by immunoSEQ multiplex PCR, and TCRdb kept only the in-frame ones, dropping some. The repertoire has 450,000 or so clones, approximately 90% of them found once; the top ten carry approximately 1.5%. Material for sequencing was peripheral blood. All receptors derive from a woman aged 40 to 50 with COVID-19, enrolled during active disease.

The chain recombines TRBV7-3 with TRBJ2-5; D is ambiguous. Looked up from germline, CDR1 is SGHTA and CDR2 is FQGTGA. The length of the CDR3 is 12 residues. V was clipped by 3 bases and J by 0 bases, with 2 bases between them. The CDR3, as DNA: TGTGCCAGCAGCTTCGACCAAGAGACCCAGTACTTC. Its translation is CASSFDQETQYF.

The chain couples TRBV6-2 or TRBV6-3 to TRBJ1-5, with a tentative D call TRBD1 (6 bases). Germline V lookup: CDR1 MNHEY, CDR2 SVGEGT. The CDR3 sequence is 15 residues long. The V end lost 5 bases, the J end lost 10 bases, and 21 bases lay between the germline ends. The CDR3 nucleotides are TGTGCCAGCAGTCTCACACAGGGAACCCGAAGACCCCAGCATTTT. This sequence encodes CASSLTQGTRRPQHF.

The chain joins TRBV24-1 to TRBJ2-2, with 7 positions matching TRBD2. The CDR3 length is 18 residues. Germline lookup yields CDR1 KGHDR and CDR2 SFDVKD. Trimming cost V 3 bases and J 2 bases; bases outside gene matches: 11. DNA for the CDR3: TGTGCCACCAGTGATCCAAGTCAGTCTAGCGGAAACACCGGGGAGCTGTTTTTT. Protein: CATSDPSQSSGNTGELFF.

The chain employs TRBV7-2 and TRBJ2-1; 8 nucleotides line up with TRBD2. V was pared by 4 bases and J by 5 bases, with 7 bases of the junction left unmatched. Germline V gives CDR1 SGHTA, CDR2 FQGNSA. This CDR3 comprises 15 residues. The CDR3 nucleotides are TGTGCCAGCAGCTCGCGGGGGGTTCGGAACAATGAGCAGTTCTTC. This translates into CASSSRGVRNNEQFF.

The chain carries TRBV4-1 and TRBJ2-7; 12 nucleotides align to TRBD1. J gave up 5 bases and V 1 base, and 3 bases lay outside the gene matches. The CDR3 has 15 amino acids. The germline CDR1 and CDR2 sequences are MGHRA and YSYEKL. The CDR3 reads CASSQVGQGANEQYF. The CDR3 bases are TGCGCCAGCAGCCAAGTGGGACAGGGGGCAAACGAGCAGTACTTC.

V and J are TRBV28 and TRBJ1-4; perhaps TRBD1 as D (5 bases). Germline V lookup: CDR1 MDHEN, CDR2 SYDVKM. This CDR3 is 14 amino acids long. V dropped 6 bases and J dropped 3 bases, with 11 bases sitting between them. CDR3 amino acids: CASSSGGSNEKLFF. The CDR3 DNA reads TGTGCCAGCAGCTCGGGGGGGTCTAATGAAAAACTGTTTTTT.

This chain links TRBV7-2 with TRBJ1-2; D is perhaps TRBD1 (6 bases). Trimming took 1 base from V and 4 from J, leaving 10 bases between them. Germline assignment: CDR1 SGHTA and CDR2 FQGNSA. The CDR3 runs to 14 residues. The CDR3 nucleotides read TGTGCCAGCAGCTTAGGGACAGTCGGCTATGGCTACACCTTC. This gives the protein CASSLGTVGYGYTF.

This clone was observed a few times. The chain combines TRBV6-4 with TRBJ2-2; no firm D call. Germline V CDR1 and CDR2: MRHNA, SNTAGT. The CDR3 length is 13 residues. Trimming pared 8 bases from V and 3 bases from J, leaving 10 bases between. CDR3 nucleotide sequence: TGTGCCAGCGGCGGCGGCGACACCGGGGAGCTGTTTTTT. It codes for CASGGGDTGELFF.

V usage is TRBV27 and J usage is TRBJ2-1; D is perhaps TRBD2 (5 bases). V dropped 3 bases and J dropped 9 bases, with 12 bases sitting between them. The germline CDR1 and CDR2 sequences are MNHEY and SMNVEV (reference sequence). The CDR3 has 13 amino acids. CDR3 sequence reads: CASSFREQREQFF. Here the CDR3 DNA reads TGTGCCAGCAGTTTTCGGGAACAGCGTGAGCAGTTCTTC.

The chain is built from TRBV5-4 and TRBJ1-1; TRBD1 matches at 9 bases. Germline V CDR1 and CDR2: SGHNT, YYREEE (reference sequence). V shed 4 bases, J shed 4 bases, and the junction held 8 bases outside the gene matches. The CDR3 has 15 amino acids. CDR3 sequence: CASSPPGQGRTEAFF. CDR3 in DNA: TGTGCCAGCAGCCCCCCGGGACAGGGACGCACTGAAGCTTTCTTT. Full variable domain (remainder filled in from reference TRBV5-4 and TRBJ1-1): ETGVTQSPTHLIKTRGQQVTLRCSSQSGHNTVSWYQQALGQGPQFIFQYYREEENGRGNFPPRFSGLQFPNYSSELNVNALELDDSALYLCASSPPGQGRTEAFFGQGTRLTVV.

The chain employs TRBV5-4 and TRBJ1-1, with TRBD1 as a possible D gene (6 bases). CDR1 and CDR2 from the germline V gene are SGHNT and YYREEE (reference sequence). V lost 5 bases and J lost 10, with 15 bases in between. The CDR3 is 12 residues long. CDR3 sequence: CASRKDRSSAFF. The CDR3 region has the DNA TGTGCCAGCAGGAAAGACAGGTCGTCAGCTTTCTTT.

J is TRBJ1-4 and V is TRBV5-1, with D hard to call. This CDR3 spans 13 amino acids. Germline values: CDR1 SGHRS, CDR2 YFSETQ. Trimming left V 4 bases short and J 6 bases short, with 10 bases between. The CDR3 protein is CASSGQEDEKLFF. As DNA, the CDR3 is TGCGCCAGCAGCGGGCAGGAGGATGAAAAACTGTTTTTT.

The J gene is TRBJ2-2, the V gene TRBV4-3, with 10 bases fitting TRBD2. V trimming: 3 bases; J trimming: 1 base; junction bases outside the gene matches: 14. This CDR3 region has 20 residues. Germline V gene lookup returns CDR1 LGHNA and CDR2 YSLEER. CDR3 bases: TGCGCCAGCAGCCACGCATGGGTAACCGGGACTAGCGAGAACACCGGGGAGCTGTTTTTT. Translation gives CASSHAWVTGTSENTGELFF.

The J gene is TRBJ2-3, the V gene TRBV7-3, with D tentatively TRBD1 (6 bases). In germline, CDR1 is SGHTA, CDR2 FQGTGA. CDR3 length: 13 amino acids. V was clipped by 1 base and J by 9 bases, with 11 bases between them. For the CDR3, the DNA is TGTGCCAGCAGCTTAAATTGGGGGCAAACGCAGTATTTT. Protein: CASSLNWGQTQYF.

The rearrangement joins TRBV7-2 to TRBJ2-7; tentative D call: TRBD2 (6 bases). The CDR3 covers 15 residues. CDR1 is SGHTA and CDR2 is FQGNSA in the germline V gene. V shed 1 base and J shed 3 bases, with 13 bases lying between them. In nucleotides, the CDR3 is TGTGCCAGCAGCTTAGAGGCTAGCGTTGACTACGAGCAGTACTTC. It translates to CASSLEASVDYEQYF.

The chain carries TRBV5-4 and TRBJ2-7; 8 bases line up with TRBD2. This CDR3 region has 13 residues. Trimming cost V 10 bases and J 0 bases; bases outside gene matches: 6. Germline V CDR1 and CDR2: SGHNT, YYREEE (reference sequence). CDR3 residues: CAAGGRSSYEQYF. For the CDR3, the DNA is TGTGCCGCGGGCGGGAGGAGCTCCTACGAGCAGTACTTC.

The CDR3 DNA reads as TGTGCCAGCAGGCTTGGAGGGAATCAGCCCCAGCATTTT. It codes for CASRLGGNQPQHF. The V gene is TRBV28, the J gene TRBJ1-5; unclear D gene. Trimming pared 6 bases from V and 4 bases from J, leaving 10 bases between. The CDR3 length is 13 residues. Germline CDR1 MDHEN, CDR2 SYDVKM.

This chain joins TRBV7-6 and TRBJ1-4, with 9 bases fitting TRBD1. The CDR3 contains 15 residues. V gave up 5 bases and J gave up 5 bases; unmatched junction bases: 6. Germline lookup yields CDR1 SGHVS and CDR2 FNYEAQ. In DNA form, the CDR3 reads TGTGCCAGCAGCCGGGACAGGGATATGAATGAAAAACTGTTTTTT. This gives the protein CASSRDRDMNEKLFF.

The chain employs TRBV4-1 and TRBJ1-4, with TRBD1 matching over 9 bases. Germline V gene sequence: CDR1 MGHRA, CDR2 YSYEKL. The J segment lost 7 bases and the V segment lost 1 base, leaving 7 bases of the junction unmatched. This CDR3 has 16 amino acids. The CDR3 sequence is CASSQARQGVGEKLFF. The CDR3 DNA follows: TGCGCCAGCAGCCAAGCCCGACAGGGGGTGGGTGAAAAACTGTTTTTT.

The chain recombines TRBV5-6 with TRBJ1-2; 7 bases are a match to TRBD1. The germline gives CDR1 SGHDT, CDR2 YYEEEE. This CDR3 spans 16 amino acids. V gave up 2 bases and J gave up 7 bases; unmatched junction bases: 14. In DNA, the CDR3 is TGTGCCAGCAGCTTACCGTTAAGGGCAACAGGGGTTGGCTACACCTTC. Its translation: CASSLPLRATGVGYTF.

The DNA of the CDR3 is TGTGCCAGCAGCCCAGAGGGACAGGGATCAAGCTACACCTTC. Translation: CASSPEGQGSSYTF. The chain carries TRBV7-2 and TRBJ1-2, with TRBD1 identical over 9 bases. CDR3 length: 14 amino acids. CDR1 is SGHTA, CDR2 FQGNSA, per germline. Trimming cost V 5 bases and J 9 bases; bases outside gene matches: 10.

This clone was detected only a few times. The rearrangement uses TRBV5-6 and TRBJ2-2; tentative D call: TRBD1 (6 bases). The CDR3 runs 17 residues. CDR1 is SGHDT, CDR2 YYEEEE, per germline. The V end was cut by 0 bases, the J end by 1 base, with 13 bases between. The CDR3 is CASSLGAGAVNTGELFF. For the CDR3, the DNA is TGTGCCAGCAGCTTGGGAGCAGGGGCTGTGAACACCGGGGAGCTGTTTTTT.